The 18 T cell receptor beta chains below all came from one sample that was sequenced in a study of PD-L1 blockade in urothelial cancer (dated by TCRdb to the late 2010s). The library was made by the immunoSEQ multiplex PCR assay. Held by TCRdb, this immuneACCESS table contains in-frame sequences only and omits some clones. Under half of the omission traces to an unresolved V gene where checked; the cause of the rest is unknown. The sample contains tens of thousands of clones, 87% of them found a single time. Under 6% of the sample lies in the top ten. This material consisted of PBMCs, taken around atezolizumab (anti-PD-L1) treatment. These receptors were collected from a woman aged 65 to 85 with urothelial cancer.

The chain combines TRBV11-3 with TRBJ2-3; possibly TRBD1 for D (6 bases). Germline assignment: CDR1 SGHNT and CDR2 YENEEA. The CDR3 extends over 13 amino acids. With 6 bases removed from V and 6 bases from J, the gap between germline ends came to 13 bases. The CDR3 DNA reads as TGTGCCAGCAGGCCAACAGGGAGTGATACGCAGTATTTT. This gives the protein CASRPTGSDTQYF.

The rearrangement links TRBV28 to TRBJ2-7; TRBD2 agrees at 7 bases. The V gene's germline CDR1 is MDHEN and CDR2 SYDVKM. The CDR3 covers 14 residues. J gave up 3 bases and V 6 bases, and 8 bases lay outside the gene matches. The CDR3 region has the DNA TGTGCCAGCAGCCCGACCGGGACTATCTACGAGCAGTACTTC. This encodes CASSPTGTIYEQYF.

This chain connects TRBV19 to TRBJ2-7; TRBD2 is a possible D gene (5 bases). The V gene's germline CDR1 is LNHDA and CDR2 SQIVND (reference sequence). Trimming removed 5 bases at V and 6 bases at J, with 23 bases between. The CDR3 extends over 16 amino acids. The CDR3 spells CASSVTLGLAAGEQYF. As DNA, the CDR3 is TGTGCCAGTAGTGTGACCCTAGGACTCGCGGCGGGCGAGCAGTACTTC.

The chain couples TRBV25-1 to TRBJ1-3, with D unresolved. There are 12 residues in the CDR3. V lost 9 bases and J lost 4, with 10 bases in between. Germline CDR1 MGHDK, CDR2 SYGVNS. The CDR3 is CASRDIGNTIYF. For the CDR3, the DNA is TGTGCCAGTAGAGACATCGGAAACACCATATATTTT.

This clone was detected once. The genes are TRBV9 and TRBJ2-1; TRBD2 agrees at 13 bases. J lost 7 bases, V lost 3 bases, and 10 bases had no gene match. The CDR3 consists of 17 residues. From germline, CDR1 is SGDLS and CDR2 YYNGEE. The CDR3 spells CASSEAPGTSGINEQFF. As DNA, the CDR3 is TGTGCCAGCAGCGAGGCCCCTGGGACTAGCGGGATTAATGAGCAGTTCTTC. The variable domain in full, with the rest retrieved from reference TRBV9 and TRBJ2-1, is DSGVTQTPKHLITATGQRVTLRCSPRSGDLSVYWYQQSLDQGLQFLIQYYNGEERAKGNILERFSAQQFPDLHSELNLSSLELGDSALYFCASSEAPGTSGINEQFFGPGTRLTVL.

The V and J genes are TRBV7-3 and TRBJ2-1; a possible D gene is TRBD2 (6 bases). This CDR3 has 18 amino acids. Per the germline V gene, CDR1 is SGHTA and CDR2 is FQGTGA. Deletions cut 1 base from V and 4 bases from J, with 20 bases between. The CDR3: CASSLSSRGGKVYNEQFF. Here the CDR3 DNA reads TGTGCCAGCAGCTTAAGTAGTCGGGGCGGGAAAGTTTACAATGAGCAGTTCTTC.

The CDR3 bases are TGTGCCAGTAGTATGCCTAGGGGAAGCAATCAGCCCCAGCATTTT. Amino acid sequence: CASSMPRGSNQPQHF. The V and J genes are TRBV19 and TRBJ1-5, with a tentative D call TRBD1 (5 bases). Between the trimmed V and J ends, which lost 3 bases and 1 base, there was a span of 10 bases. The CDR3 is made up of 15 amino acids. Looked up from germline, CDR1 is LNHDA and CDR2 is SQIVND (reference sequence).

The rearrangement links TRBV9 to TRBJ2-2; weak D call: TRBD1 (5 bases). Deletions cut 6 bases from V and 4 bases from J, with 10 bases between. Germline assignment: CDR1 SGDLS and CDR2 YYNGEE. The CDR3 is 13 residues long. The CDR3 loop is CASIDRLTGELFF. DNA for the CDR3: TGTGCCAGCATAGACAGACTCACCGGGGAGCTGTTTTTT.

V usage is TRBV14 and J usage is TRBJ1-6; 9 bases map to TRBD1. The germline gives CDR1 SGHDN, CDR2 FVKESK. The CDR3 has 14 residues. The V segment lost 3 bases and the J segment 9 bases; nucleotides outside the gene matches: 3. Here the CDR3 DNA reads TGTGCCAGCAGCCAGGACAGGGGTACTTCACCCCTCCACTTT. Translation gives CASSQDRGTSPLHF.

In its sample, this clone was seen once. This chain connects TRBV6-1 to TRBJ1-1; no definite D call. The CDR3 is 13 amino acids. The V gene's germline CDR1 is MNHNS and CDR2 SASEGT. V lost 8 bases and J 0 bases, leaving 10 bases between the germline ends. CDR3 sequence (DNA): TGTGCCAGCTCCCAGTTACTGAACACTGAAGCTTTCTTT. Translation gives CASSQLLNTEAFF.

Judged by abundance, this clone is medium-sized. This chain connects TRBV5-4 to TRBJ1-6; 7 positions match TRBD1. Germline lookup yields CDR1 SGHNT and CDR2 YYREEE (reference sequence). The CDR3 extends over 15 amino acids. V gave up 6 bases and J gave up 7 bases; unmatched junction bases: 10. The CDR3 spells CASTSMGQQNSPLHF. The CDR3 nucleotides are TGTGCCAGCACCTCCATGGGACAGCAGAATTCACCCCTCCACTTT.

This clone was counted a single time. This sequence joins TRBV5-3 and TRBJ1-5; perhaps TRBD1 as D (6 bases). TRBV5-3 is an open reading frame, and its role is uncertain. The CDR3 sequence is 23 residues long. V lost 4 bases to trimming and J lost 4 bases, with 39 bases between them. In DNA, the CDR3 is TGTGCCAGAAGCCCACCCAGGGAATGGGGGCCTGACCGGTGGCCCTTCCAAAATCAGCCCCAGCATTTT. This translates into CARSPPREWGPDRWPFQNQPQHF.

This chain connects TRBV30 to TRBJ2-2; no reliable D call. V lost 5 bases and J 6 bases, leaving 10 bases between the germline ends. CDR3 length: 12 residues. In germline, CDR1 is GTSNPN, CDR2 SVGIG (reference sequence). CDR3 bases: TGTGCCTGGGGGTTAGCCCCCGGGGAGCTGTTTTTT. Amino acids: CAWGLAPGELFF.

J is TRBJ1-1 and V is TRBV7-2; TRBD1 aligns across 8 bases. The CDR3 is 17 amino acids. V was pared by 3 bases and J by 0 bases, with 9 bases of the junction left unmatched. Germline V gives CDR1 SGHTA, CDR2 FQGNSA. The CDR3 DNA reads TGTGCCAGCAGCTTTCCGCGAGGGACAGGAATGAACACTGAAGCTTTCTTT. It encodes CASSFPRGTGMNTEAFF.

The chain links TRBV19 to TRBJ1-2; 10 nucleotides agree with TRBD1. The germline V gene has CDR1 LNHDA and CDR2 SQIVND (reference sequence). After removal of 7 bases from V and 5 bases from J, the junction contained 4 bases not matched to a gene. The CDR3 spans 13 residues. The CDR3 DNA reads as TGTGCCAGTACCAAGGGACAGGGGTATGGCTACACCTTC. It translates to CASTKGQGYGYTF.

The chain combines TRBV7-2 with TRBJ2-3, with D possibly matching TRBD1 (5 bases). Germline V gives CDR1 SGHTA, CDR2 FQGNSA. V lost 1 base and J 6 bases, leaving 14 bases between the germline ends. This CDR3 has 15 amino acids. The CDR3 DNA is TGTGCCAGCAGCTTAGGGGGCCCGGTATATGATACGCAGTATTTT. Protein: CASSLGGPVYDTQYF.

This chain uses TRBV29-1 with TRBJ2-7, with D tentatively TRBD1 (5 bases). Germline CDR1 reads SQVTM; CDR2 reads ANQGSEA. V was pared by 6 bases and J by 2 bases, with 14 bases between. The CDR3 spans 13 residues. CDR3 sequence: CSVGQGGPYEQYF. For the CDR3, the DNA is TGCAGCGTGGGCCAGGGTGGACCCTACGAGCAGTACTTC.

The V call is TRBV7-2, the J call TRBJ2-1; 11 nucleotides match TRBD2. V was clipped by 10 bases and J by 10 bases; unmatched bases: 18. CDR3 length: 16 residues. Germline loops: CDR1 SGHTA, CDR2 FQGNSA. Here the CDR3 reads CATQFSGTSGSWEQFF. CDR3 coding DNA: TGTGCCACTCAATTTTCCGGGACTAGCGGTTCCTGGGAGCAGTTCTTC.